Below, 28 T cell receptor beta chains from the same sample are listed, as sequenced in a study of cytomegalovirus exposure and HLA in healthy donors. The PCR was carried out with 60 Vbeta primers and 13 Jbeta primers. Generated by immunoSEQ multiplex PCR, the TCRdb table keeps only in-frame clones and is missing some. The repertoire includes roughly 160,000 clones, approximately 80% of them detected once, and approximately 2.3% sits in the top ten. The sample taken for sequencing was PBMCs. The receptors stem from a man in his fifties in good health and CMV-seropositive.

V is TRBV6-5 and J is TRBJ1-1; 9 bases are shared with TRBD1. CDR3 length: 15 residues. Trimming at V came to 6 bases and at J to 4 bases, leaving 9 bases not matched to a gene. Germline loops: CDR1 MNHEY, CDR2 SVGAGI. This CDR3 is CASRLTGTGRTEAFF. CDR3 nucleotides: TGTGCCAGCAGACTGACCGGGACAGGGCGCACTGAAGCTTTCTTT.

This clone was counted only a few times. The V and J genes are TRBV11-2 and TRBJ2-3; D is possibly TRBD1 (7 bases). Germline assignment: CDR1 SGHAT and CDR2 FQNNGV. The CDR3 length is 15 residues. V dropped 3 bases and J dropped 0 bases, with 10 bases sitting between them. The CDR3 DNA reads as TGTGCCAGCAGCTTCAGGGGGGTTAGCACAGATACGCAGTATTTT. It codes for CASSFRGVSTDTQYF.

For this clone: Sequence at one end of the junction differs from germline and may be a read error. This chain connects TRBV2 to TRBJ1-4; D is unresolved. Germline CDR1 reads SNHLY; CDR2 reads FYNNEI. This CDR3 is built from 15 residues. DNA of the CDR3: TGTGCCAGCAGTGAGCTCCGGGGAAAAAATGAAAAACTGCTTTTT. Protein: CASSELRGKNEKLLF.

The CDR3 loop reads CASSLRDRGVYTF. DNA of the CDR3: TGTGCCAGCAGTTTACGGGACAGGGGAGTCTACACCTTC. V and J are TRBV28 and TRBJ1-2; 10 nucleotides line up with TRBD1. This CDR3 has 13 amino acids. Germline V gene data show CDR1 as MDHEN and CDR2 as SYDVKM. The J segment lost 10 bases and the V segment lost 2 bases, leaving 4 bases of the junction unmatched.

This clone was counted once. The chain joins TRBV10-3 to TRBJ2-5, with TRBD1 matching over 12 bases. The CDR3 totals 19 residues. CDR1 ENHRY and CDR2 SYGVKD come from the germline V gene. With V trimmed by 3 bases and J by 1 base, 12 bases remained unmatched. For the CDR3, the DNA is TGTGCCATCAGTGACCTGGCCGGGACAGGGGGCGACTTCCAAGAGACCCAGTACTTC. It is translated as CAISDLAGTGGDFQETQYF.

A few counts support this clone. J is TRBJ2-4 and V is TRBV4-1, with D maybe TRBD1 (6 bases). CDR3 length: 16 amino acids. The ends were cut back, 1 base at V and 1 base at J, with 11 bases in the middle. Per germline, CDR1 MGHRA and CDR2 YSYEKL. This CDR3 is CASSQATDSAKNIQYF. CDR3 sequence (DNA): TGCGCCAGCAGCCAAGCAACGGACAGCGCCAAAAACATTCAGTACTTC.

V and J are TRBV4-2 and TRBJ1-2; no definite D call. V dropped 0 bases and J dropped 2 bases, with 10 bases sitting between them. Germline V gene sequence: CDR1 LGHNA, CDR2 YNFKEQ. The CDR3 sequence is 15 residues long. The chain's CDR3 is CASSQETAPNYGYTF. The CDR3 nucleotides are TGTGCCAGCAGCCAAGAAACAGCTCCCAACTATGGCTACACCTTC.

The rearrangement uses TRBV6-1 and TRBJ2-3; TRBD1 agrees at 7 bases. The CDR3 runs 12 residues. Germline CDR1 and CDR2: MNHNS and SASEGT. Trimming took 4 bases from V and 8 from J; bases not matched to a gene: 3. CDR3 in DNA: TGTGCCAGCAGTGCACAGGGGAGTACGCAGTATTTT. The encoded protein is CASSAQGSTQYF.

This clone was seen only a few times. The V gene is TRBV11-2, the J gene TRBJ2-7; 11 nucleotides line up with TRBD2. Looked up from germline, CDR1 is SGHAT and CDR2 is FQNNGV. There are 14 residues in the CDR3. V lost 5 bases, J lost 2 bases, and 2 bases stayed unmatched. The CDR3 sequence: CASSPSGGPYEQYF. The CDR3 nucleotides are TGTGCCAGCAGCCCTAGCGGGGGGCCCTACGAGCAGTACTTC.

V is TRBV6-5 and J is TRBJ2-3, with 10 bases matching TRBD2. J was trimmed by 4 bases and V by 2 bases; bases with no gene match: 6. Germline lookup yields CDR1 MNHEY and CDR2 SVGAGI. CDR3 length: 16 amino acids. The CDR3 region has the DNA TGTGCCAGCAGTTACCTTACTAGCGGGGAATCAGATACGCAGTATTTT. Translation gives CASSYLTSGESDTQYF.

The chain carries TRBV7-9 and TRBJ1-1; 7 bases are shared with TRBD1. This CDR3 is built from 15 residues. Germline trimming cut 5 bases from V and 1 base from J; bases unmatched to any gene: 7. Germline assignment: CDR1 SEHNR and CDR2 FQNEAQ (reference sequence). CDR3 amino acids: CASSTYRGRNTEAFF. CDR3 bases: TGTGCCAGCAGCACTTACAGGGGACGGAACACTGAAGCTTTCTTT.

The chain uses TRBV10-1 and TRBJ1-6; no firm D call. Trimming removed 5 bases at V and 9 bases at J, with 14 bases between. This CDR3 region has 14 residues. CDR1 and CDR2 (germline): WNHNN, SYGVQD (reference sequence). CDR3 amino acids: CASSKNVGSSPLHF. CDR3 sequence (DNA): TGCGCCAGCAGTAAGAACGTTGGGAGTTCACCCCTCCACTTT.

The CDR3 DNA reads as TGTGCCAGCAGCTTCGGTGTTCAAACAGGGGTGGATGGGGAGCTGTTTTTT. Translated, it gives CASSFGVQTGVDGELFF. This chain connects TRBV7-2 to TRBJ2-2, with 7 bases identical to TRBD1. Trimming took 3 bases from V and 8 from J; bases not matched to a gene: 15. CDR1 SGHTA and CDR2 FQGNSA come from the germline V gene. The CDR3 totals 17 residues.

This chain links TRBV27 with TRBJ1-1; TRBD1 agrees at 7 bases. The V gene end was trimmed by 6 bases and the J gene end by 11 bases; junction bases not matched to a gene: 9. The CDR3 runs to 12 residues. Germline V lookup: CDR1 MNHEY, CDR2 SMNVEV (reference sequence). In DNA form, the CDR3 reads TGTGCCAGCAGCCACATACAGGGGATGGCTTTCTTT. Its translation: CASSHIQGMAFF.

This clone was seen more than once but under ten times. The chain carries TRBV30 and TRBJ2-1; 7 bases line up with TRBD2. Germline V gene lookup returns CDR1 GTSNPN and CDR2 SVGIG (reference sequence). This CDR3 is 15 amino acids long. Trimming took 3 bases from V and 8 from J; bases not matched to a gene: 13. The DNA for the CDR3 is TGTGCCTGGAGAACCGGGGGGAACCTGGGGGATGAGCAGTTCTTC. Translating it yields CAWRTGGNLGDEQFF.

The chain combines TRBV6-5 with TRBJ1-5; D gene ambiguous. The V gene's germline CDR1 is MNHEY and CDR2 SVGAGI. Trimming shortened V by 2 bases and J by 5 bases, and 4 bases separated the two germline ends. CDR3 length equals 12 residues. The CDR3 here is CASSYPYQPQHF. In DNA, the CDR3 is TGTGCCAGCAGTTACCCCTATCAGCCCCAGCATTTT.

This clone was seen more than once but under ten times. The rearrangement links TRBV10-2 to TRBJ1-4, with 8 bases matching TRBD1. The CDR3 extends over 13 amino acids. V lost 7 bases, J lost 8 bases, and 6 bases stayed unmatched. Germline CDR1 is WSHSY and CDR2 is SAAADI. DNA for the CDR3: TGCGCCAGCACGACAGGGGCCTGGGAAAAACTGTTTTTT. This sequence encodes CASTTGAWEKLFF.

This chain connects TRBV5-6 to TRBJ2-1; the D is unclear. Trimming removed 3 bases at V and 1 base at J, with 11 bases between. The CDR3 is made up of 15 amino acids. The V gene's germline CDR1 is SGHDT and CDR2 YYEEEE. CDR3 in amino acids: CASSYDKRSYNEQFF. The CDR3 DNA is TGTGCCAGCAGCTATGATAAGAGGTCCTACAATGAGCAGTTCTTC.

This clone was found a few times. The chain uses TRBV5-1 and TRBJ2-2; perhaps TRBD2 as D (6 bases). The germline V and J ends were trimmed by 1 base and 7 bases, with 14 bases remaining between them. The CDR3 is made up of 15 amino acids. Germline assignment: CDR1 SGHRS and CDR2 YFSETQ. The CDR3 protein is CASSLWGEMSGELFF. CDR3 in DNA: TGCGCCAGCAGCTTGTGGGGGGAAATGAGCGGGGAGCTGTTTTTT.

This clone was detected only once. The chain employs TRBV7-2 and TRBJ2-1, with D tentatively TRBD1 (5 bases). V was clipped by 0 bases and J by 5 bases, with 5 bases between them. Germline lookup yields CDR1 SGHTA and CDR2 FQGNSA. CDR3 size: 13 residues. The CDR3 loop reads CASSLARDNEQFF. CDR3 coding DNA: TGTGCCAGCAGCTTAGCCAGGGACAATGAGCAGTTCTTC.

In DNA, the CDR3 is TGTGCCGGCCACAGGGGGGCGGTAGGCACCGGGGAGCTGTTTTTT. Its translation is CAGHRGAVGTGELFF. V and J are TRBV2 and TRBJ2-2; 8 bases match TRBD1. After removal of 11 bases from V and 4 bases from J, the junction contained 12 bases not matched to a gene. Germline V CDR1 and CDR2: SNHLY, FYNNEI. The CDR3 runs 15 residues.

Comment on this clone: The same CDR3 also results from other DNA sequences found in this sample. The chain carries TRBV4-1 and TRBJ2-7; TRBD1 might be the D (6 bases). The germline V gene has CDR1 MGHRA and CDR2 YSYEKL. V was shortened by 0 bases and J by 7 bases, with 16 bases between the two germline ends. The CDR3 runs 15 residues. CDR3 nucleotide sequence: TGCGCCAGCAGCCAAGATGCGTACAGGGTAGGTGAGCAGTACTTC. It is translated as CASSQDAYRVGEQYF.

This clone was observed a few times. The rearrangement links TRBV6-5 to TRBJ2-3, with TRBD1 matching 7 bases. V shed 2 bases and J 2 bases; nucleotides not matched to a gene: 1. Looked up from germline, CDR1 is MNHEY and CDR2 is SVGAGI. CDR3 length: 14 amino acids. Written as DNA, the CDR3 is TGTGCCAGCAGTTACGGGACAGACACAGATACGCAGTATTTT. It translates to CASSYGTDTDTQYF.

This clone appeared once. This chain connects TRBV28 to TRBJ1-2; D is perhaps TRBD1 (6 bases). The CDR3 has 17 residues. In germline, CDR1 is MDHEN, CDR2 SYDVKM. The V gene lost 6 bases and the J gene lost 8 bases, with 28 bases spanning the gap. CDR3 DNA: TGTGCCAGCAGCCAAAACCTGGGGGGGGCCGGTCGAGGAGGCTACACCTTC. Protein: CASSQNLGGAGRGGYTF.

The V call is TRBV23-1, the J call TRBJ2-2; D is perhaps TRBD1 (6 bases). TRBV23-1 is an open reading frame whose function is uncertain. Trimming left V 4 bases short and J 11 bases short, with 14 bases between. The CDR3 runs 13 residues. The CDR3 sequence: CASSPDRSLELFF. CDR3 DNA: TGCGCCAGCAGTCCCGACAGGAGTTTAGAGCTGTTTTTT.

The V call is TRBV18, the J call TRBJ1-2; D is ambiguous. V lost 3 bases and J lost 8, with 22 bases in between. Germline V gene lookup returns CDR1 KGHSH and CDR2 LQKENI. CDR3 length: 16 residues. The CDR3 DNA sequence: TGTGCCAGCTCACCCCCGTCATGGGCAGGATTAGGAGGCTACACCTTC. Its translation: CASSPPSWAGLGGYTF.

V is TRBV25-1 and J is TRBJ1-6; the match to TRBD1 covers 7 bases. CDR1 is MGHDK and CDR2 is SYGVNS in the germline V gene. V dropped 4 bases and J dropped 4; count of bases not matched to a gene: 7. The CDR3 contains 16 residues. The CDR3 sequence: CASSVGRGAYNSPLHF. CDR3 nucleotides: TGTGCCAGCAGTGTCGGCAGGGGGGCTTATAATTCACCCCTCCACTTT.

Only a few counts were recorded for this clone. In the same sample, other DNA sequences code for this CDR3. The chain combines TRBV4-1 with TRBJ2-5, with a tentative D call TRBD2 (6 bases). This CDR3 is 13 amino acids long. Between the trimmed V and J ends, which lost 2 bases and 5 bases, there was a span of 9 bases. The V gene's germline CDR1 is MGHRA and CDR2 YSYEKL. The chain's CDR3 is CASSQPGGETQYF. In DNA, the CDR3 is TGCGCCAGCAGCCAACCTGGGGGGGAGACCCAGTACTTC.